A single sample is the source of the 6 T cell receptor beta chains below, sequenced in a study of blood T cell repertoires in COVID-19. TCRdb keeps only in-frame clones here, not all; method: immunoSEQ multiplex PCR. The repertoire holds 250,000 to 300,000 clones, with roughly nine tenths as singletons. The sample consisted of peripheral blood. These TCRs come from a woman aged 25 to 39 with COVID-19, enrolled during active disease.

This clone came up a few times. The V gene is TRBV27, the J gene TRBJ2-5; D call uncertain. The CDR3 runs to 14 residues. Deletions cut 3 bases from V and 2 bases from J, with 10 bases between. Germline CDR1 reads MNHEY; CDR2 reads SMNVEV (reference sequence). CDR3 in amino acids: CASSFGSPQETQYF. The CDR3 DNA sequence: TGTGCCAGCAGTTTCGGGTCGCCACAAGAGACCCAGTACTTC.

The CDR3 here is CASSHRTSGGTGGELFF. In DNA form, the CDR3 reads TGCGCCAGCAGCCATCGGACTAGCGGGGGGACCGGCGGGGAGCTGTTTTTT. This sequence joins TRBV5-1 and TRBJ2-2; 14 nucleotides agree with TRBD2. The V segment lost 4 bases and the J segment 7 bases; nucleotides outside the gene matches: 9. Looked up from germline, CDR1 is SGHRS and CDR2 is YFSETQ. The CDR3 extends over 17 amino acids.

The rearrangement uses TRBV4-1 and TRBJ2-7; D unclear. This CDR3 spans 15 amino acids. CDR1 and CDR2 from the germline V gene are MGHRA and YSYEKL. V lost 4 bases and J 0 bases, leaving 13 bases between the germline ends. The CDR3 coding sequence is TGCGCCAGCAGCCCCGAGGCCCGTAGCTCCTACGAGCAGTACTTC. This encodes CASSPEARSSYEQYF.

This clone is a singleton in its sample. The rearrangement links TRBV6-5 to TRBJ1-1; D gene unclear. Germline V gene lookup returns CDR1 MNHEY and CDR2 SVGAGI. This CDR3 has 11 amino acids. The V and J ends lost 6 bases and 10 bases respectively, with 12 bases between them. The CDR3 nucleotides are TGTGCCAGCAGAGATATCTCAGTAGCTTTCTTT. Translation gives CASRDISVAFF.

The chain links TRBV27 to TRBJ2-5, with D perhaps matching TRBD2 (6 bases). The germline gives CDR1 MNHEY, CDR2 SMNVEV (reference sequence). The V end was cut by 5 bases, the J end by 3 bases, with 22 bases between. This CDR3 is 17 amino acids long. CDR3 bases: TGTGCCAGCAGTCCCGGTGAACTAGCCGGCTTGAAAGAGACCCAGTACTTC. This codes for CASSPGELAGLKETQYF.

This clone came up once. J is TRBJ2-3 and V is TRBV27; 7 positions match TRBD1. Losses at the gene ends were 6 bases for V and 1 base for J; bases not matched to a gene: 4. This CDR3 spans 14 amino acids. CDR1 and CDR2 (germline): MNHEY, SMNVEV (reference sequence). CDR3 in amino acids: CASSVGQGTDTQYF. DNA for the CDR3: TGTGCCAGCAGCGTCGGACAGGGCACAGATACGCAGTATTTT.